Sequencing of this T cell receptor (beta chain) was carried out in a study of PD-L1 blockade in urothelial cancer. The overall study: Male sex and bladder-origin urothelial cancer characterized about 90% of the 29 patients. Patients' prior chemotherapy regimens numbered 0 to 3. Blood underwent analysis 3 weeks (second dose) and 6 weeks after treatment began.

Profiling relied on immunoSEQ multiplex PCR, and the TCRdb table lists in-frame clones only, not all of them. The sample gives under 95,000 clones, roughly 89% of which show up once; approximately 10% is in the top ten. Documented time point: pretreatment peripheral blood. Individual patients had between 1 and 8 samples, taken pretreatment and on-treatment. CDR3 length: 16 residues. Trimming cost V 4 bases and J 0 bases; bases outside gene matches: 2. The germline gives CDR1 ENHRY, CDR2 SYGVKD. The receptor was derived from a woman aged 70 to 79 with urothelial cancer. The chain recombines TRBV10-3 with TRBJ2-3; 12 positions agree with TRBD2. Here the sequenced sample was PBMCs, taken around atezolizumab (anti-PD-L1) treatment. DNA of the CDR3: TGTGCCATCAGTGTGGGGACTAGCGGGAGCACAGATACGCAGTATTTT. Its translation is CAISVGTSGSTDTQYF.